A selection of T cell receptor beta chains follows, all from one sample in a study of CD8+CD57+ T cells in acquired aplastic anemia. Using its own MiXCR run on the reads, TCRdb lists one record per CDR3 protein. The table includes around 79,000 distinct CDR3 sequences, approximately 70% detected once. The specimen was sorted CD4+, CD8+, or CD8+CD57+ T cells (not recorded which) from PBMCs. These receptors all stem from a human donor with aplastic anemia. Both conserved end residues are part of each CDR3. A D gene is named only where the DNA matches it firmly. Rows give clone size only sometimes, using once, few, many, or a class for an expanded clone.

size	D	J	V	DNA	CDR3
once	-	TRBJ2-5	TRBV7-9	TGTGCCAGCAGCTCCCGTAATCCGGAGACCCAGTACTTC	CASSSRNPETQYF
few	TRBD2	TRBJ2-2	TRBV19	TGTGCCAGTAGTCGCAGGGAGGGGACCGGGGAGCTGTTTTTT	CASSRREGTGELFF
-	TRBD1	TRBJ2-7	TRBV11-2	TGTGCCAGCAGCCCCCCGGGACAGTCCTACGAGCAGTACTTC	CASSPPGQSYEQYF
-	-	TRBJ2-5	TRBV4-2	TGTGCCAGCAGCCAAGGGACAAGGGAGACCCAGTACTTC	CASSQGTRETQYF
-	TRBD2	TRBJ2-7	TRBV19	TGTGCCAGTAGTAAAAGCGGGAGTAGCTACGAGCAGTACTTC	CASSKSGSSYEQYF
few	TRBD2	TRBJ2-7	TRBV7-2	TGTGCCAGCAGCCCACCGGGACTAGCGTTGGGCGAGCAGTACTTC	CASSPPGLALGEQYF
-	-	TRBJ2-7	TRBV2	TGTGCCAGCACTTTGCCAGGGGCCTCCTACGAGCAGTACTTC	CASTLPGASYEQYF
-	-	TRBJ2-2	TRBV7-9	TGTGCCAGCAGCCCACAAGGGGAGCTGTTTTTT	CASSPQGELFF
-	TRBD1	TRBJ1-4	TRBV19	TGTGCCAGTCTTGACACAGGGGGAACTAATGAAAAACTGTTTTTT	CASLDTGGTNEKLFF
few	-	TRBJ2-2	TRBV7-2	TGTGCCAGCAGCCTCGAGGTCGGGGAGCTGTTTTTT	CASSLEVGELFF
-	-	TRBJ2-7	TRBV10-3	TGTGCCACGATTTCACCAACCTACGAGCAGTACTTC	CATISPTYEQYF
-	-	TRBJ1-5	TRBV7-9	TGTGCCAGCAGCTTAGGCGGATACAATCAGCCCCAGCATTTT	CASSLGGYNQPQHF
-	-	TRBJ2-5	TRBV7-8	TGTGCCAGCAGTTCCATGGGGGAGAGGGAGACCCAGTACTTC	CASSSMGERETQYF
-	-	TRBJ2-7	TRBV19	TGTGCCAGTAGTCGGGGGGCTGAGCAGTACTTC	CASSRGAEQYF
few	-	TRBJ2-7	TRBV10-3	TGTGCCACCGGGACCTCGGTCTACGAGCAGTACTTC	CATGTSVYEQYF
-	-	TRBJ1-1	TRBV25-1	TGTGCCAGCGGTCCCAGGAACACTGAAGCTTTCTTT	CASGPRNTEAFF
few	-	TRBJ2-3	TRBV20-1	TGCAGTGCTAGGGGTATTCATGGCAGACCAAGCACAGATACGCAGTATTTT	CSARGIHGRPSTDTQYF
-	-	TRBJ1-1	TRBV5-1	TGCGCCAGCAGCTTGGTGTTAGGCACTGAAGCTTTCTTT	CASSLVLGTEAFF
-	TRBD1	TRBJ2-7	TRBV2	TGTGCCAGCAGCTTGGACAGGGGGCCCTACGAGCAGTACTTC	CASSLDRGPYEQYF
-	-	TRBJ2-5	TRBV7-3	TGTGCCAGCAGCTTAGGGGTTCAAGAGACCCAGTACTTC	CASSLGVQETQYF
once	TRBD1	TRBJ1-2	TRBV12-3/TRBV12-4	TGTGCCAGCAGTGACGACAGGGGTCCGGGCTACACCTTC	CASSDDRGPGYTF
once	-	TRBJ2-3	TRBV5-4	TGTGCCAGCAGCTCGACGGGAGATACGCAGTATTTT	CASSSTGDTQYF
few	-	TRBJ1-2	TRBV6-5	TGTGCCAGCAGTCACTCTACGGGCCCAGAAGATGGCTACACCTTC	CASSHSTGPEDGYTF
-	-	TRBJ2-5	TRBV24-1	TGTGCCACCAGTGGCGACGGGTGGACGGACCAAGAGACCCAGTACTTC	CATSGDGWTDQETQYF
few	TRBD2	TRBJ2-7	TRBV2	TGTGCCAGCAGTGGATCGAGCGGGGGGGCCTACGAGCAGTACTTC	CASSGSSGGAYEQYF
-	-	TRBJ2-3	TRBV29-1	TGCAGCGTTGTGCGCAGGGGTGCAGATACGCGGTATTTT	CSVVRRGADTRYF
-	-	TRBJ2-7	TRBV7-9	TGTGCCAGCAGCTTAGTTTCGGCAGCCTCCTACGAGCAGTACTTC	CASSLVSAASYEQYF
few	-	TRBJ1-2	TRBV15	TGTGCCACCAGCAGGGTTTCCGGGGACCTCGGCGGCTACACCTTC	CATSRVSGDLGGYTF